One sample yielded the 26 T cell receptor beta chains listed below, sequenced in a study of shared clonotypes between healthy human individuals. Profiling relied on immunoSEQ multiplex PCR, and the TCRdb table lists in-frame clones only, not all of them. This table holds 520,000 or so clones, 75% to 85% found once. Source material: PBMCs. These receptors all come from a woman aged 40 to 50 in good health. Some clones in this sample may be carry-over from other donors' samples.

This clone appeared a few times. This chain joins TRBV28 and TRBJ2-5, with 14 bases fitting TRBD2. CDR3 size: 16 residues. J lost 6 bases, V lost 6 bases, and 9 bases had no gene match. CDR1 is MDHEN, CDR2 SYDVKM, per germline. Here the CDR3 reads CASRSGTSGSRKTQYF. DNA for the CDR3: TGTGCCAGCAGGTCCGGGACTAGCGGGAGTAGGAAGACCCAGTACTTC.

This clone was seen only a few times. At one boundary the junction diverges from the germline segment, which might be a read error. The rearrangement joins TRBV18 to TRBJ1-3; D remains ambiguous. The germline gives CDR1 KGHSH, CDR2 LQKENI. This CDR3 is 10 amino acids long. CDR3 bases: TGTGCCAGCTCTCCCAACCGAGATCATTTT. It yields the protein CASSPNRDHF.

The chain combines TRBV27 with TRBJ2-7; D call uncertain. V lost 8 bases and J lost 1, with 6 bases in between. The CDR3 totals 11 residues. Germline CDR1 is MNHEY and CDR2 is SMNVEV (reference sequence). The CDR3, as DNA: TGTGCCAGCGCGAGTTCCTACGAGCAGTACTTC. This encodes CASASSYEQYF.

V is TRBV30 and J is TRBJ1-1, with a weak D call TRBD1 (5 bases). The CDR3 totals 13 residues. V was clipped by 0 bases and J by 3 bases, with 8 bases between them. CDR1 GTSNPN and CDR2 SVGIG come from the germline V gene (reference sequence). The CDR3, as DNA: TGTGCCTGGAGTGTCGCGACAGACACTGAAGCTTTCTTT. Its protein is CAWSVATDTEAFF.

The rearrangement links TRBV6-5 to TRBJ2-3; no clear D. Germline V lookup: CDR1 MNHEY, CDR2 SVGAGI. The CDR3 extends over 16 amino acids. The V gene lost 0 bases and the J gene lost 0 bases, with 10 bases spanning the gap. The CDR3 reads CASSYSYGVSTDTQYF. In nucleotides, the CDR3 is TGTGCCAGCAGTTACTCGTACGGAGTGAGCACAGATACGCAGTATTTT.

V gene TRBV9 combines with J gene TRBJ2-1; the D call may be TRBD1 or TRBD2 (5 bases each). CDR1 is SGDLS and CDR2 is YYNGEE in the germline V gene. Trimming removed 3 bases from V and 7 bases from J, with 17 bases in between. CDR3 length equals 15 residues. The CDR3 bases are TGTGCCAGCAGCGACCAACAAGAGGGGCAAAATGAGCAGTTCTTC. Protein product: CASSDQQEGQNEQFF.

Here the CDR3 DNA reads TGTGCCAGCAGTTTATCGGTTAACTATGGCTACACCTTC. Amino acid sequence: CASSLSVNYGYTF. The chain uses TRBV27 and TRBJ1-2; D is ambiguous. From germline, CDR1 is MNHEY and CDR2 SMNVEV (reference sequence). Trimming removed 0 bases at V and 1 base at J, with 3 bases between. The CDR3 runs 13 residues.

V and J are TRBV11-2 and TRBJ2-2; D assignment may be TRBD1 or TRBD2 (5 bases each). The germline V gene has CDR1 SGHAT and CDR2 FQNNGV. V lost 1 base and J 6 bases, leaving 12 bases between the germline ends. The CDR3 loop spans 15 amino acids. DNA of the CDR3: TGTGCCAGCAGCTTAGTTTCAGGGACGGCCGGGGAGCTGTTTTTT. This sequence encodes CASSLVSGTAGELFF. Using reference TRBV11-2 and TRBJ2-2 for the parts outside the CDR3, the full variable domain is EAGVAQSPRYKIIEKRQSVAFWCNPISGHATLYWYQQILGQGPKLLIQFQNNGVVDDSQLPKDRFSAERLKGVDSTLKIQPAKLEDSAVYLCASSLVSGTAGELFFGEGSRLTVL.

The V call is TRBV28, the J call TRBJ1-2; 7 positions agree with TRBD1. V lost 3 bases, J lost 4 bases, and 5 bases stayed unmatched. This CDR3 comprises 14 residues. Germline lookup yields CDR1 MDHEN and CDR2 SYDVKM. The CDR3 sequence: CASSFSGTAYGYTF. The DNA for the CDR3 is TGTGCCAGCAGTTTCTCCGGGACAGCCTATGGCTACACCTTC.

The rearrangement joins TRBV6-1 to TRBJ1-3; D is ambiguous. The CDR3 extends over 15 amino acids. V gave up 7 bases and J gave up 2 bases, with 15 bases separating them. Germline V gene sequence: CDR1 MNHNS, CDR2 SASEGT. This chain's CDR3 is CASKSSSDPGNTIYF. Written as DNA, the CDR3 is TGTGCCAGCAAGTCGTCTTCTGACCCTGGAAACACCATATATTTT.

V is TRBV6-1 and J is TRBJ1-1, with TRBD1 identical over 9 bases. Germline V gene sequence: CDR1 MNHNS, CDR2 SASEGT. The CDR3 sequence is 15 residues long. V was clipped by 1 base and J by 3 bases; unmatched bases: 3. As DNA, the CDR3 is TGTGCCAGCAGTGAAGACAGGGGGCGGGACACTGAAGCTTTCTTT. The encoded protein is CASSEDRGRDTEAFF.

The chain couples TRBV15 to TRBJ1-1, with D unresolved. CDR3 length equals 13 residues. Trimming removed 5 bases from V and 6 bases from J, with 13 bases in between. Germline V gene data show CDR1 as LNHNV and CDR2 as YYDKDF (reference sequence). The CDR3 DNA reads as TGTGCCACCAGCGCATTAATTTTTGCTGAAGCTTTCTTT. Protein: CATSALIFAEAFF. Drawing the rest from reference TRBV15 and TRBJ1-1, the complete variable domain is DAMVIQNPRYQVTQFGKPVTLSCSQTLNHNVMYWYQQKSSQAPKLLFHYYDKDFNNEADTPDNFQSRRPNTSFCFLDIRSPGLGDTAMYLCATSALIFAEAFFGQGTRLTVV.

This chain joins TRBV18 and TRBJ1-1; no reliable D call. The CDR3 is 13 residues long. Germline assignment: CDR1 KGHSH and CDR2 LQKENI. V was trimmed by 5 bases and J by 0 bases, leaving 7 bases between them. CDR3 coding DNA: TGTGCCAGCTCAGGAGAAATGAACACTGAAGCTTTCTTT. Its protein is CASSGEMNTEAFF.

The chain couples TRBV30 to TRBJ2-1; D gene unclear. With 2 bases removed from V and 2 bases from J, the gap between germline ends came to 13 bases. The V gene's germline CDR1 is GTSNPN and CDR2 SVGIG (reference sequence). The length of the CDR3 is 15 residues. The CDR3 coding sequence is TGTGCCTGGAGTCTCAAGGGAAGTCCCTACAATGAGCAGTTCTTC. This translates into CAWSLKGSPYNEQFF.

The V gene is TRBV5-1, the J gene TRBJ2-7; TRBD2 aligns across 11 bases. This CDR3 spans 17 amino acids. V lost 2 bases and J lost 4; bases outside the gene matches: 11. Looked up from germline, CDR1 is SGHRS and CDR2 is YFSETQ. DNA of the CDR3: TGCGCCAGCAGCTTTAATCAAGGACTAGCGGGTCCGTACGAGCAGTACTTC. This sequence encodes CASSFNQGLAGPYEQYF.

This chain joins TRBV7-3 and TRBJ2-1; 12 nucleotides align to TRBD2. CDR3 length: 14 residues. Germline assignment: CDR1 SGHTA and CDR2 FQGTGA. Trimming removed 6 bases from V and 10 bases from J; junction bases left unmatched: 7. The CDR3 DNA sequence: TGTGCCAGCAGGCGACTAGCGGGAGTAAACGAGCAGTTCTTC. Amino acids: CASRRLAGVNEQFF.

The V gene is TRBV19, the J gene TRBJ2-7; TRBD2 matches 13 bases. This CDR3 is 16 amino acids long. The J segment lost 7 bases and the V segment lost 4 bases, leaving 10 bases of the junction unmatched. CDR1 and CDR2 from the germline V gene are LNHDA and SQIVND (reference sequence). As DNA, the CDR3 is TGTGCCAGTAGTAAGAGACTAGCGGGAGGCCGCGGAGAGCAGTACTTC. It specifies CASSKRLAGGRGEQYF.

The V and J genes are TRBV19 and TRBJ2-1; tentative D call: TRBD2 (6 bases). CDR3 length: 16 residues. V lost 5 bases and J lost 0, with 14 bases in between. Per the germline V gene, CDR1 is LNHDA and CDR2 is SQIVND (reference sequence). CDR3 DNA: TGTGCCAGTAGTCCGAAAGGGAGGCGCTCCTACAATGAGCAGTTCTTC. Amino acid sequence: CASSPKGRRSYNEQFF.

The rearrangement links TRBV11-2 to TRBJ1-6; D is unclear. CDR1 is SGHAT, CDR2 FQNNGV, per germline. CDR3 length equals 14 residues. V was shortened by 2 bases and J by 7 bases, with 9 bases between the two germline ends. CDR3 residues: CASSLPTRNSPLHF. The CDR3 nucleotides read TGTGCCAGCAGCTTACCAACCAGAAATTCACCCCTCCACTTT.

The rearrangement uses TRBV19 and TRBJ1-5; 9 bases map to TRBD1. CDR3 size: 15 residues. Germline CDR1 and CDR2: LNHDA and SQIVND (reference sequence). V lost 10 bases to trimming and J lost 6 bases; unmatched junction nucleotides: 13. The CDR3 protein is CATTRRGTGPQPQHF. The CDR3 nucleotides are TGTGCCACCACCCGCCGGGGGACAGGGCCTCAGCCCCAGCATTTT. The full variable domain, rest sourced from reference TRBV19 and TRBJ1-5, is DGGITQSPKYLFRKEGQNVTLSCEQNLNHDAMYWYRQDPGQGLRLIYYSQIVNDFQKGDIAEGYSVSREKKESFPLTVTSAQKNPTAFYLCATTRRGTGPQPQHFGDGTRLSIL.

The rearrangement links TRBV7-2 to TRBJ2-4; unclear D gene. Germline lookup yields CDR1 SGHTA and CDR2 FQGNSA. V was clipped by 2 bases and J by 5 bases, with 7 bases between them. This CDR3 spans 13 amino acids. Written as DNA, the CDR3 is TGTGCCAGCAGCTTAAATCCTCAAAACATTCAGTACTTC. This gives the protein CASSLNPQNIQYF.

The V and J genes are TRBV7-2 and TRBJ1-1, with D perhaps matching TRBD1 (5 bases). Trimming shortened V by 7 bases and J by 0 bases, and 12 bases separated the two germline ends. This CDR3 has 14 residues. CDR1 is SGHTA, CDR2 FQGNSA, per germline. The CDR3: CASTRDGMNTEAFF. CDR3 DNA: TGTGCCAGCACACGGGACGGGATGAACACTGAAGCTTTCTTT.

V and J are TRBV4-3 and TRBJ2-7; the D gene is possibly TRBD1 (5 bases). The CDR3 extends over 14 amino acids. Trimming removed 2 bases from V and 1 base from J, with 9 bases in between. Germline V gene lookup returns CDR1 LGHNA and CDR2 YSLEER. The DNA for the CDR3 is TGCGCCAGCAGCCAAACTACAGGTTCCTACGAGCAGTACTTC. This translates into CASSQTTGSYEQYF.

V is TRBV6-5 and J is TRBJ2-5, with 8 bases identical to TRBD1. The ends lost 6 bases at V and 6 bases at J; junction bases unmatched: 9. This CDR3 spans 14 amino acids. Germline CDR1 is MNHEY and CDR2 is SVGAGI. Here the CDR3 reads CASSPRQGLKTQYF. The DNA of the CDR3 is TGTGCCAGCAGCCCACGACAGGGGCTTAAGACCCAGTACTTC.

The chain has TRBV11-3 and TRBJ2-1; D could derive from TRBD1 or TRBD2 (5 bases each). V shed 2 bases and J shed 6 bases, with 14 bases lying between them. In germline, CDR1 is SGHNT, CDR2 YENEEA. The CDR3 runs 15 residues. CDR3 sequence (DNA): TGTGCCAGCAGCTTATACGGGACCCCACCCAATGAGCAGTTCTTC. It translates to CASSLYGTPPNEQFF. Based on the CDR3 plus reference TRBV11-3 and TRBJ2-1, the full variable domain is EAGVVQSPRYKIIEKKQPVAFWCNPISGHNTLYWYLQNLGQGPELLIRYENEEAVDDSQLPKDRFSAERLKGVDSTLKIQPAELGDSAVYLCASSLYGTPPNEQFFGPGTRLTVL.

There are a few counts of this clone. The chain has TRBV2 and TRBJ2-1; the D is unclear. This CDR3 comprises 13 residues. Germline CDR1 and CDR2: SNHLY and FYNNEI. Deletions cut 2 bases from V and 4 bases from J, with 6 bases between. CDR3 loop: CASSESPYNEQFF. In DNA form, the CDR3 reads TGTGCCAGCAGTGAAAGTCCATACAATGAGCAGTTCTTC.